This paragraph covers one T cell receptor (beta chain) sequence. This receptor's antigen is unknown. Per-base qualities were not stored, and no clone one base away is much larger. These data are taken from a study of CD8+CD57+ T cells in acquired aplastic anemia (dated by TCRdb to the late 2010s). In the study overall: Extracted DNA from sorted CD4+ and CD8+ cells averaged about 2.9 ug, ranging from roughly 0.17 to 27.4 ug. A CD8+CD57+ expansion meant a frequency higher than the mean frequency seen in healthy subjects. Broader findings and caveats from the paper: Although roughly 30 CD8+ CDR3 sequences were shared by patients and controls, these sequences appeared highly expressed in patients and within the immunodominant clones of patients. Patients and healthy controls showed no significant difference in CD8+ Simpson's diversity (P=0.060).

Relative to germline, V is missing 5 bases and J is missing 7 bases, with 10 bases of the junction outside any gene match. Via the germline V gene (reference sequence), CDR1 is SGHAT and CDR2 FQDESV. From cysteine to phenylalanine, the CDR3 is 15 amino acids long. This entry keeps only the CDR3 DNA: 45 bases, framed from base 1. TCR beta VDJ combination and CDR3 sequence profiling used genomic DNA as the template. An Illumina HiSeq 2000 was the platform used for TCR repertoire sequencing. Per the original workflow: Repertoire assessment relied on Simpson's diversity index, CDR3 size and DJ length profiles, and TRBV/TRBJ rearrangement plots. The most abundant DNA sequence in the deep sequencing data was taken as the immunodominant clone. CDR3 amino acid sequences were checked for sharing across subjects and were also compared against the VDJdb database and published repertoires. TCRdb itself trimmed the public reads at Q25 with fastp, ran MiXCR and retained productive beta chains. Under each unique CDR3 protein, matching rows form one entry showing the most common genes and DNA. These V and J calls derive from TCRdb rather than the authors' analysis. In this sample the table shows about 470,000 distinct CDR3 sequences, around 30% of which occur a single time. The ten largest clones add up to 0.7% to 1% of the sample.

The patients picked for sequencing were ones in whom flow cytometry had shown an expansion of CD8+CD57+ cells. Every patient had severe acquired aplastic anemia, diagnosed using the International Study of Aplastic Anemia and Agranulocytosis and Camitta criteria. No patient had received any therapy when blood was sampled. In this study, sorted CD4+ and CD8+ T cells from the blood of healthy subjects and of severe aplastic anemia patients had their TCR repertoires deep-sequenced. Patients were enrolled under clinicaltrials.gov protocols 00001620, 01623167, 00001397, 00071045, 00081523 and 00961064 in the USA. Ficoll-Paque density gradient centrifugation was used to isolate peripheral blood mononuclear cells. Before DNA was extracted, CD4+ and CD8+ T cells were sorted using either FACS or magnetic beads.

Source material: sorted CD4+, CD8+, or CD8+CD57+ T cells (not recorded which) from PBMCs. The receptor's source is a human donor with aplastic anemia. The rearranged chain carries TRBV11-1 and TRBJ1-2; TRBD1 fits 10 bases in the junction. This receptor carries the CDR3 CASSASNDRGLGYTF. The nucleotides read TGTGCCAGCAGCGCCTCAAATGACAGGGGGCTTGGCTACACCTTC.